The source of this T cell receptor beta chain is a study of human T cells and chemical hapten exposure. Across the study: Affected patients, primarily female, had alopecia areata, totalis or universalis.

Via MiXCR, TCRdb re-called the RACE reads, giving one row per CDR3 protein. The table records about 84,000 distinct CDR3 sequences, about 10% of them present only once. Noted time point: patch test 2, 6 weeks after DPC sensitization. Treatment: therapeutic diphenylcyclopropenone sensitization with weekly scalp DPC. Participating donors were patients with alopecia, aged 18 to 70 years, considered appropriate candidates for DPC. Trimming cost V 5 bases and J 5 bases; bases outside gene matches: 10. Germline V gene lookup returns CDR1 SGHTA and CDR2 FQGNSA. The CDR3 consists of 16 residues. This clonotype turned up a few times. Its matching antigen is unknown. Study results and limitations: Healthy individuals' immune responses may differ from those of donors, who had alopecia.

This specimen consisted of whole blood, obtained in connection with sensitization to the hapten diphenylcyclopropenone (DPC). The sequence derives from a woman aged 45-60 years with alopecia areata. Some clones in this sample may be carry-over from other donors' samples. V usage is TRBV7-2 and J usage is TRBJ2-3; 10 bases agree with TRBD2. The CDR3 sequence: CASSPSSGSGIDTQYF. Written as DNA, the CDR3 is TGTGCCAGCAGCCCATCTAGCGGGAGCGGTATAGATACGCAGTATTTT.